This T cell receptor (beta chain) was observed in a study of cytomegalovirus exposure and HLA in healthy donors. The PCR made use of 60 Vbeta and 13 Jbeta primers. TCRdb's copy holds only in-frame clones and misses some; the assay was immunoSEQ multiplex PCR. The repertoire holds roughly 100,000 clones, with around 75% as singletons. The clonotype comes from a man aged 40-49 years in good health and CMV-seronegative. The specimen was PBMCs.

The CDR3 is CASRASNQPQHF. The CDR3 DNA reads as TGTGCCAGCAGGGCTAGCAATCAGCCCCAGCATTTT. The chain joins TRBV2 to TRBJ1-5, with D unresolved. The CDR3 contains 12 residues. Germline V lookup: CDR1 SNHLY, CDR2 FYNNEI. Trimming stripped 6 bases from V and 0 bases from J, with 3 bases between.